This is a list of T cell receptor beta chains from one sample in a study of cytomegalovirus exposure and HLA in healthy donors. The repertoire was sequenced with immunoSEQ multiplex PCR; TCRdb's copy has only in-frame clones and lacks some. Found here are 200,000 to 250,000 clones, around 85% of them singletons; the top ten hold around 1.2%. Source material: PBMCs. The origin of the receptors is a human donor in good health. The conserved cysteine and the conserved F or W are not part of the CDR3 here. Each record gives: V gene, J gene, CDR3 protein.

TRBV11-2,TRBJ2-3,ASSSPSRSRTTDTQY
TRBV5-1,TRBJ2-1,ATSPSSSYNEQF
TRBV19,TRBJ2-5,ASSPRTGVETQY
TRBV28,TRBJ2-2,ASSLQGFRGGELF
TRBV4-2,TRBJ1-1,ASSQDVSPSSDTEAF
TRBV2,TRBJ1-5,ASSGDILQPQH
TRBV19,TRBJ2-1,AILLRGMGYNNEQF
TRBV19,TRBJ1-1,ASSIIHGGNTEAF
TRBV7-2,TRBJ2-3,ASSPRGSSDTQY
TRBV28,TRBJ1-1,ASSPREGGTEAF
TRBV5-1,TRBJ1-1,ASSLAGGALNTEAF
TRBV30,TRBJ1-3,AWTGDENSGNTIY
TRBV5-1,TRBJ2-5,ASSLGTVQETQY
TRBV4-1,TRBJ2-3,ASSQTSGTGDTDTQY
TRBV29-1,TRBJ2-2,SVGLAGGKNTGELF
TRBV18,TRBJ2-3,ASSGRLASSTDTQY
TRBV7-8,TRBJ2-7,ASSLFRDTSYEQY
TRBV7-3,TRBJ2-1,ASSLAGARYNEQF